The 25 T cell receptor beta chains given below trace back to one sample, sequenced in a study of blood T cell repertoires in COVID-19. Profiled with immunoSEQ multiplex PCR; TCRdb holds only in-frame clones, not every one. Here the sample spans approximately 110,000 clones, approximately 84% being singletons. Sequences were obtained from peripheral blood. Receptors were obtained from a woman between 40 and 50 years old with acute or convalescent COVID-19.

This chain uses TRBV9 with TRBJ2-1, with 10 bases fitting TRBD2. Germline lookup yields CDR1 SGDLS and CDR2 YYNGEE. V shed 0 bases, J shed 4 bases, and the junction held 10 bases outside the gene matches. This CDR3 is 18 amino acids long. CDR3 in DNA: TGTGCCAGCAGCGTAGGAGCGGGGGGGCTTAATAGGTACAATGAGCAGTTCTTC. It specifies CASSVGAGGLNRYNEQFF.

This chain joins TRBV7-9 and TRBJ2-3; 7 bases are a match to TRBD1. Germline CDR1 reads SEHNR; CDR2 reads FQNEAQ (reference sequence). The V and J ends lost 5 bases and 3 bases, in that order; junction bases with no gene match: 11. The CDR3 extends over 16 amino acids. The CDR3 nucleotides are TGTGCCAGCAGCCAAGACCAAGCAGGGGGTACAGATACGCAGTATTTT. Translation: CASSQDQAGGTDTQYF.

The chain uses TRBV14 and TRBJ1-1; TRBD1 is a possible D gene (5 bases). V was shortened by 0 bases and J by 5 bases, with 13 bases between the two germline ends. CDR1 and CDR2 from the germline V gene are SGHDN and FVKESK. The CDR3 has 15 residues. The CDR3 loop is CASSQDVTRATEAFF. The CDR3 DNA reads as TGTGCCAGCAGCCAAGATGTCACCAGGGCTACTGAAGCTTTCTTT.

This clone is judged medium-sized. J is TRBJ1-3 and V is TRBV30; no firm D call. This CDR3 is built from 13 residues. Germline assignment: CDR1 GTSNPN and CDR2 SVGIG (reference sequence). V lost 2 bases to trimming and J lost 2 bases, with 7 bases between them. In DNA, the CDR3 is TGTGCCTGGAGTAAGGAGACTGGAAACACCATATATTTT. As protein: CAWSKETGNTIYF.

V and J are TRBV9 and TRBJ2-1; TRBD2 matches at 11 bases. Germline loops: CDR1 SGDLS, CDR2 YYNGEE. J gave up 8 bases and V 0 bases, and 4 bases lay outside the gene matches. The CDR3 is 15 amino acids. The CDR3 region is CASSVVAGGHHEQFF. CDR3 DNA: TGTGCCAGCAGCGTAGTAGCGGGGGGGCACCATGAGCAGTTCTTC.

The rearrangement uses TRBV20-1 and TRBJ2-3, with 9 bases identical to TRBD2. From germline, CDR1 is DFQATT and CDR2 SNEGSKA (reference sequence). V shed 3 bases and J 0 bases; nucleotides not matched to a gene: 4. This CDR3 has 15 residues. This chain's CDR3 is CSASGSGGSTDTQYF. CDR3 bases: TGCAGTGCTAGTGGTAGCGGGGGCAGCACAGATACGCAGTATTTT.

Worth noting for this clone: With a much larger clone just one base away, this may be a read error. The CDR3 loop reads CASSPTGIGYTF. In nucleotides, the CDR3 is TGTGCCAGCAGCCCGACAGGGATTGGCTACACCTTC. The chain combines TRBV21-1 with TRBJ1-2; TRBD1, the D gene given by the table, was not confirmed from the DNA. TRBV21-1 is termed a pseudogene. The CDR3 has 12 amino acids.

The CDR3 spells CASGPGGGEQFF. DNA of the CDR3: TGTGCCAGCGGTCCGGGGGGGGGTGAGCAGTTCTTC. The rearrangement links TRBV12-3 or TRBV12-4 to TRBJ2-1, with 8 nucleotides matching TRBD2. The CDR3 has 12 residues. The V gene end was trimmed by 8 bases and the J gene end by 9 bases; junction bases not matched to a gene: 6.

V gene TRBV3-1 (or the pseudogene TRBV3-2) combines with J gene TRBJ1-4; maybe TRBD1 (5 bases). The CDR3 consists of 14 residues. V lost 0 bases to trimming and J lost 8 bases, with 10 bases between them. The V gene's germline CDR1 is LGHDT and CDR2 YNNKEL (reference sequence). This CDR3 is CASSQDGGGEKLFF. CDR3 nucleotides: TGTGCCAGCAGCCAAGATGGCGGGGGAGAAAAACTGTTTTTT.

There are a few counts of this clone. The rearrangement uses TRBV4-3 and TRBJ2-1, with 8 bases matching TRBD2. Trimming cost V 5 bases and J 6 bases; bases outside gene matches: 6. CDR1 and CDR2 from the germline V gene are LGHNA and YSLEER. The CDR3 is 14 amino acids. In DNA, the CDR3 is TGCGCCAGCAGCTTTACCGGGGGGGCCAATGAGCAGTTCTTC. This codes for CASSFTGGANEQFF.

V gene TRBV5-1 combines with J gene TRBJ1-2, with a possible D match to TRBD1 (6 bases). Germline values: CDR1 SGHRS, CDR2 YFSETQ. The length of the CDR3 is 12 residues. Trimming removed 5 bases from V and 4 bases from J, with 9 bases in between. This chain's CDR3 is CASRQGGYGYTF. The CDR3 coding sequence is TGCGCCAGCAGACAGGGTGGCTATGGCTACACCTTC.

This clone showed up just a few times. This rearrangement joins TRBV5-1 to TRBJ1-1; possibly TRBD1 for D (5 bases). The germline gives CDR1 SGHRS, CDR2 YFSETQ. The CDR3 is 15 residues long. V lost 1 base, J lost 1 base, and 11 bases lay in between. CDR3 residues: CASSLRGETNTEAFF. The DNA for the CDR3 is TGCGCCAGCAGCTTGCGGGGGGAAACGAACACTGAAGCTTTCTTT. Together with reference TRBV5-1 and TRBJ1-1, the CDR3 gives the full variable domain: KAGVTQTPRYLIKTRGQQVTLSCSPISGHRSVSWYQQTPGQGLQFLFEYFSETQRNKGNFPGRFSGRQFSNSRSEMNVSTLELGDSALYLCASSLRGETNTEAFFGQGTRLTVV.

The V and J genes are TRBV7-9 and TRBJ1-5, with D perhaps TRBD1 (6 bases). This CDR3 contains 14 residues. CDR1 SEHNR and CDR2 FQNEAQ come from the germline V gene (reference sequence). V was clipped by 3 bases and J by 4 bases, with 10 bases between them. CDR3: CASSFTGKNQPQHF. As DNA, the CDR3 is TGTGCCAGCAGCTTCACAGGGAAGAATCAGCCCCAGCATTTT.

The rearrangement uses TRBV12-3 or TRBV12-4 and TRBJ2-2; TRBD2 is a possible D gene (6 bases). The V gene lost 6 bases and the J gene lost 5 bases, with 7 bases spanning the gap. The CDR3 runs 12 residues. CDR3 sequence reads: CASSGGTGELFF. In DNA, the CDR3 is TGTGCCAGCAGCGGGGGAACCGGGGAGCTGTTTTTT.

This clone appeared once. This chain links TRBV19 with TRBJ2-3; D ambiguous. V lost 5 bases and J lost 6, with 18 bases in between. CDR3 size: 15 residues. Germline V gene sequence: CDR1 LNHDA, CDR2 SQIVND (reference sequence). CDR3 loop: CASSLNGPSVDTQYF. CDR3 in DNA: TGTGCCAGTAGTCTCAACGGTCCGTCTGTTGATACGCAGTATTTT.

The gene calls are TRBV7-2 and TRBJ1-2; 8 nucleotides agree with TRBD1. V trimming: 1 base; J trimming: 2 bases; junction bases outside the gene matches: 3. The V gene's germline CDR1 is SGHTA and CDR2 FQGNSA. This CDR3 region has 15 residues. The CDR3 loop is CASSLGDRGNYGYTF. CDR3 bases: TGTGCCAGCAGCTTAGGAGACAGGGGAAACTATGGCTACACCTTC.

The V gene is TRBV19, the J gene TRBJ2-1; D is undetermined. Germline loops: CDR1 LNHDA, CDR2 SQIVND (reference sequence). The CDR3 consists of 11 residues. Trimming left V 6 bases short and J 7 bases short, with 7 bases between. CDR3 region: CASRTGNEQFF. DNA for the CDR3: TGTGCCAGTAGAACGGGTAATGAGCAGTTCTTC. Together with reference TRBV19 and TRBJ2-1, the CDR3 gives the full variable domain: DGGITQSPKYLFRKEGQNVTLSCEQNLNHDAMYWYRQDPGQGLRLIYYSQIVNDFQKGDIAEGYSVSREKKESFPLTVTSAQKNPTAFYLCASRTGNEQFFGPGTRLTVL.

The chain recombines TRBV5-6 with TRBJ1-2; unclear D gene. V dropped 5 bases and J dropped 2 bases, with 13 bases sitting between them. There are 14 residues in the CDR3. Germline V gene lookup returns CDR1 SGHDT and CDR2 YYEEEE. In nucleotides, the CDR3 is TGTGCCAGCAGAGAATCACAGTGGAACTATGGCTACACCTTC. Translation gives CASRESQWNYGYTF.

The V call is TRBV5-1, the J call TRBJ2-3, with 9 bases identical to TRBD2. J gave up 0 bases and V 5 bases, and 7 bases lay outside the gene matches. This CDR3 is built from 16 residues. Germline-derived CDR1 and CDR2 are SGHRS and YFSETQ. The CDR3 loop reads CASRPRLAASTDTQYF. CDR3 DNA sequence: TGCGCCAGCAGACCTAGACTAGCGGCTAGCACAGATACGCAGTATTTT.

The rearrangement uses TRBV6-5 and TRBJ2-3; the D gene is possibly TRBD1 (5 bases). The germline gives CDR1 MNHEY, CDR2 SVGAGI. CDR3 length: 13 residues. V lost 8 bases and J 8 bases, leaving 17 bases between the germline ends. The CDR3 DNA is TGTGCCAGCTCTCCGGCCCAGGGAATTACGCAGTATTTT. Translation gives CASSPAQGITQYF.

J is TRBJ1-1 and V is TRBV7-9, with D perhaps TRBD1 (5 bases). The CDR3 totals 12 residues. CDR1 is SEHNR and CDR2 is FQNEAQ in the germline V gene (reference sequence). The V and J ends lost 4 bases and 5 bases respectively, with 8 bases between them. The CDR3 loop reads CASSYGGTEAFF. CDR3 sequence (DNA): TGTGCCAGCAGCTATGGGGGGACTGAAGCTTTCTTT.

The gene calls are TRBV5-1 and TRBJ1-2; TRBD1 matches 11 bases. Trimming cost V 0 bases and J 8 bases; bases outside gene matches: 3. Germline loops: CDR1 SGHRS, CDR2 YFSETQ. The CDR3 is made up of 14 amino acids. The CDR3, as DNA: TGCGCCAGCAGCTTGGGGGACAGGGGGAGCGGCTACACCTTC. Amino acids: CASSLGDRGSGYTF.

The V call is TRBV2, the J call TRBJ2-7, with D perhaps TRBD1 (5 bases). The germline gives CDR1 SNHLY, CDR2 FYNNEI. Trimming removed 8 bases from V and 0 bases from J, with 11 bases in between. This CDR3 is built from 13 residues. The CDR3 loop is CASSQTASYEQYF. CDR3 nucleotide sequence: TGTGCCAGCTCCCAGACAGCCTCCTACGAGCAGTACTTC.

The CDR3 DNA follows: TGTGCCAGCAGCGTAGGTCCTAGCGGGGGGGAAAAAGAGACCCAGTACTTC. Translating it yields CASSVGPSGGEKETQYF. V and J are TRBV9 and TRBJ2-5, with 12 bases fitting TRBD2. The CDR3 covers 17 residues. V shed 0 bases, J shed 3 bases, and the junction held 6 bases outside the gene matches. Germline V gives CDR1 SGDLS, CDR2 YYNGEE.

This clone was counted a single time. V gene TRBV2 combines with J gene TRBJ1-4, with a tentative D call TRBD1 (5 bases). With 6 bases removed from V and 5 bases from J, the gap between germline ends came to 16 bases. The CDR3 runs 15 residues. Germline lookup yields CDR1 SNHLY and CDR2 FYNNEI. CDR3 sequence (DNA): TGTGCCAGCAGAGCAACCGGGGGGGTCAATGAAAAACTGTTTTTT. It encodes CASRATGGVNEKLFF.